This TCR beta chain was obtained from a study of technical replicates of blood from a few donors. Repertoires were generated with immunoSEQ multiplex PCR, while TCRdb's copy carries only in-frame clones and drops some. The table includes approximately 84,000 clones, 95% to 98% detected once. The germline V gene encodes CDR1 MGHRA and CDR2 YSYEKL. The CDR3 extends over 14 amino acids. V dropped 5 bases and J dropped 1 base, with 11 bases sitting between them. What was sequenced was T cells isolated from PBMCs. The clonotype was recovered from a human donor in good health. The chain joins TRBV4-1 to TRBJ1-1; D is possibly TRBD1 (6 bases). The DNA for the CDR3 is TGCGCCAGCAGCTACCAGGACAGGAACACTGAAGCTTTCTTT. It yields the protein CASSYQDRNTEAFF.